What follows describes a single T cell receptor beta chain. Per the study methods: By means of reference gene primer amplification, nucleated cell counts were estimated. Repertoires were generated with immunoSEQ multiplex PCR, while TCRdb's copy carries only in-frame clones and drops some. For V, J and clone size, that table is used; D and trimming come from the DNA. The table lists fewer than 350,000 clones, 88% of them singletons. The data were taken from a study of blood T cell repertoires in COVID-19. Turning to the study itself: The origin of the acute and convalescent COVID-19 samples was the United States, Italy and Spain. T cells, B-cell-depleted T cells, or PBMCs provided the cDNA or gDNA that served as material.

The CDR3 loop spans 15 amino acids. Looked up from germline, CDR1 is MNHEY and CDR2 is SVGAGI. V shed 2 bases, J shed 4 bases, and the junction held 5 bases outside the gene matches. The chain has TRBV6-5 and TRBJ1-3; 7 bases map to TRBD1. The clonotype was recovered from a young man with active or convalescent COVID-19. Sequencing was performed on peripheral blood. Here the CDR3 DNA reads TGTGCCAGCAGTTACGGGATGGACAGGGGAAACACCATATATTTT. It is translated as CASSYGMDRGNTIYF.